One sample yielded the 23 T cell receptor beta chains listed below, sequenced in a study of neoadjuvant anti-PD-1 for oral cavity cancer. The repertoire was sequenced with immunoSEQ multiplex PCR; TCRdb's copy has only in-frame clones and lacks some. The sample lists about 72,000 clones; about 86% were seen once. The specimen comprised PBMCs, sampled before nivolumab (anti-PD-1) treatment. The receptor source for this set is a person between 35 and 79 years old with oral cavity squamous cell carcinoma.

This clone appeared a single time. The J gene is TRBJ2-3, the V gene TRBV7-3; 8 bases are shared with TRBD2. Germline V gene lookup returns CDR1 SGHTA and CDR2 FQGTGA. Germline trimming cut 5 bases from V and 6 bases from J; bases unmatched to any gene: 10. This CDR3 has 15 residues. The CDR3 coding sequence is TGTGCCAGCAGCGCCGGGACTAGTATCGGCGATACGCAGTATTTT. Translating it yields CASSAGTSIGDTQYF. Full variable domain (rest looked up from reference TRBV7-3 and TRBJ2-3): GAGVSQTPSNKVTEKGKYVELRCDPISGHTALYWYRQSLGQGPEFLIYFQGTGAADDSGLPNDRFFAVRPEGSVSTLKIQRTERGDSAVYLCASSAGTSIGDTQYFGPGTRLTVL.

This clone has a count of ten or more. This chain joins TRBV14 and TRBJ2-3; D is uncertain. Trimming pared 0 bases from V and 0 bases from J, leaving 13 bases between. Germline V gene lookup returns CDR1 SGHDN and CDR2 FVKESK. This CDR3 is built from 17 residues. CDR3: CASSQEGPGLSTDTQYF. DNA for the CDR3: TGTGCCAGCAGCCAAGAAGGTCCGGGCCTAAGCACAGATACGCAGTATTTT.

V and J are TRBV5-4 and TRBJ2-7; D might be TRBD2 (7 bases). CDR1 and CDR2 from the germline V gene are SGHNT and YYREEE (reference sequence). The CDR3 extends over 13 amino acids. The ends were cut back, 6 bases at V and 3 bases at J, with 13 bases in the middle. The DNA for the CDR3 is TGTGCCAGCACTCGGGGGGCCGACTACGAGCAGTACTTC. This encodes CASTRGADYEQYF.

The chain joins TRBV2 to TRBJ1-2; TRBD1 might be the D (5 bases). Germline V gene sequence: CDR1 SNHLY, CDR2 FYNNEI. This CDR3 contains 16 residues. V gave up 5 bases and J gave up 8 bases, with 24 bases separating them. The DNA for the CDR3 is TGTGCCAGCAGTCAGGGAAACAGGTTGGAGTTTCTGGGCTACACCTTC. Its protein is CASSQGNRLEFLGYTF.

V and J are TRBV5-8 and TRBJ2-2, with D unresolved. The CDR3 length is 17 residues. The V end lost 2 bases, the J end lost 0 bases, and 14 bases lay between the germline ends. The germline V gene has CDR1 SGHTS and CDR2 YDEGEE. The CDR3 loop is CASSFIFSSANTGELFF. In DNA, the CDR3 is TGTGCCAGCAGCTTTATTTTCAGCTCCGCGAACACCGGGGAGCTGTTTTTT.

The chain joins TRBV10-2 to TRBJ1-6; possible D gene TRBD1, 5 bases. The CDR3 is 16 amino acids. Germline V CDR1 and CDR2: WSHSY, SAAADI. Deletions cut 1 base from V and 7 bases from J, with 14 bases between. The CDR3 DNA sequence: TGCGCCAGCAGTGAGTTAACCGGGACGCCAAATTCACCCCTCCACTTT. Protein: CASSELTGTPNSPLHF.

The V and J genes are TRBV6-5 and TRBJ2-7, with 10 bases that match TRBD1. Germline assignment: CDR1 MNHEY and CDR2 SVGAGI. V lost 5 bases to trimming and J lost 4 bases; unmatched junction nucleotides: 8. This CDR3 has 15 amino acids. The CDR3 sequence: CASSTPGTGVYEQYF. The CDR3 nucleotides are TGTGCCAGCAGTACCCCCGGGACAGGGGTGTACGAGCAGTACTTC.

DNA for the CDR3: TGTGCCAGCAGTCCGAATCCCGGGACAGGGGTCTACGAGCAGTACTTC. Its protein product is CASSPNPGTGVYEQYF. The chain links TRBV28 to TRBJ2-7; 10 bases agree with TRBD1. Looked up from germline, CDR1 is MDHEN and CDR2 is SYDVKM. This CDR3 is built from 16 residues. V shed 5 bases and J 3 bases; nucleotides not matched to a gene: 10.

This chain joins TRBV7-8 and TRBJ1-2; 12 nucleotides line up with TRBD1. The CDR3 contains 14 residues. Germline assignment: CDR1 SGHVS and CDR2 FQNEAQ. Losses at the gene ends were 5 bases for V and 7 bases for J; bases not matched to a gene: 5. The CDR3 DNA sequence: TGTGCCAGCAGCCGGGACAGGGGGCGGCTTGGCTACACCTTC. Translating gives CASSRDRGRLGYTF.

The V call is TRBV7-3, the J call TRBJ1-1; the D is unclear. Germline values: CDR1 SGHTA, CDR2 FQGTGA. The CDR3 is made up of 14 amino acids. The germline V and J ends were trimmed by 7 bases and 3 bases, with 15 bases remaining between them. CDR3: CASTTPGQHTEAFF. The CDR3, as DNA: TGTGCCAGCACCACACCTGGGCAGCACACTGAAGCTTTCTTT.

V and J are TRBV5-1 and TRBJ1-1, with a tentative D call TRBD1 (5 bases). Germline V lookup: CDR1 SGHRS, CDR2 YFSETQ. Deletions cut 7 bases from V and 5 bases from J, with 9 bases between. This CDR3 contains 11 residues. This CDR3 is CASRGETEAFF. The CDR3 DNA reads as TGCGCCAGCCGGGGGGAGACTGAAGCTTTCTTT.

The rearrangement uses TRBV4-1 and TRBJ1-2; 9 positions agree with TRBD1. Unmatched junction bases numbered 14, after V lost 2 bases and J lost 7 bases. The CDR3 runs 17 residues. Germline CDR1 is MGHRA and CDR2 is YSYEKL. CDR3 nucleotides: TGCGCCAGCAGCCAACCCCTCGGACAGGGGAATAATCGTGGCTACACCTTC. Amino acid sequence: CASSQPLGQGNNRGYTF.

The count of this clone is one. CDR3 region: CASSAVDSGNSPLHF. In DNA, the CDR3 is TGTGCCAGCAGTGCTGTGGACAGCGGTAATTCACCCCTCCACTTT. The chain links TRBV2 to TRBJ1-6; TRBD1 might be the D (6 bases). The germline CDR1 and CDR2 sequences are SNHLY and FYNNEI. This CDR3 comprises 15 residues. Deletions cut 4 bases from V and 6 bases from J, with 13 bases between.

V and J are TRBV5-1 and TRBJ2-3; D call uncertain. The CDR3 has 13 amino acids. Trimming pared 0 bases from V and 3 bases from J, leaving 5 bases between. The germline V gene has CDR1 SGHRS and CDR2 YFSETQ. CDR3 loop: CASSLAFTDTQYF. CDR3 in DNA: TGCGCCAGCAGCTTGGCCTTTACAGATACGCAGTATTTT.

The chain is built from TRBV7-3 and TRBJ2-3; 9 nucleotides agree with TRBD1. Germline CDR1 is SGHTA and CDR2 is FQGTGA. The ends lost 5 bases at V and 2 bases at J; junction bases unmatched: 5. This CDR3 spans 15 amino acids. The chain's CDR3 is CASSPGTGNTDTQYF. CDR3 bases: TGTGCCAGCAGCCCCGGGACAGGGAACACAGATACGCAGTATTTT.

This chain connects TRBV15 to TRBJ2-1; TRBD2 is a possible D gene (6 bases). Trimming cost V 8 bases and J 1 base, with 9 bases left between them. The CDR3 consists of 13 residues. The germline V gene encodes CDR1 LNHNV and CDR2 YYDKDF (reference sequence). The CDR3 sequence: CATGGISYNEQFF. The CDR3 nucleotides read TGTGCCACCGGGGGGATTTCCTACAATGAGCAGTTCTTC.

This clone was detected only once. The gene calls are TRBV5-1 and TRBJ2-2; perhaps TRBD1 as D (8 bases). CDR3 length: 14 amino acids. The germline V gene encodes CDR1 SGHRS and CDR2 YFSETQ. The V and J ends lost 5 bases and 5 bases respectively, with 13 bases between them. The CDR3 loop is CASRTGGGTGELFF. CDR3 DNA sequence: TGCGCCAGCAGAACAGGGGGAGGGACCGGGGAGCTGTTTTTT.

The gene calls are TRBV28 and TRBJ2-7; 10 bases are shared with TRBD1. The germline CDR1 and CDR2 sequences are MDHEN and SYDVKM. The CDR3 extends over 14 amino acids. With 6 bases clipped from V and 6 bases from J, the junction kept 8 bases outside the gene matches. The CDR3 is CASSNGQGDSEQYF. The CDR3, as DNA: TGTGCCAGCAGCAACGGACAGGGGGACTCCGAGCAGTACTTC. The full variable domain, rest sourced from reference TRBV28 and TRBJ2-7, is DVKVTQSSRYLVKRTGEKVFLECVQDMDHENMFWYRQDPGLGLRLIYFSYDVKMKEKGDIPEGYSVSREKKERFSLILESASTNQTSMYLCASSNGQGDSEQYFGPGTRLTVT.

About this clone: Other DNA sequences of this sample code for an identical CDR3. V and J are TRBV11-3 and TRBJ2-2; D gene ambiguous. This CDR3 contains 15 residues. CDR1 is SGHNT, CDR2 YENEEA, per germline. V lost 3 bases to trimming and J lost 1 base, with 9 bases between them. CDR3 residues: CASSFGDGNTGELFF. CDR3 DNA sequence: TGTGCCAGCAGCTTCGGAGACGGGAACACCGGGGAGCTGTTTTTT.

V gene TRBV7-9 combines with J gene TRBJ2-7; no clear D. The germline V and J ends were trimmed by 2 bases and 3 bases, with 5 bases remaining between them. This CDR3 contains 12 residues. Germline lookup yields CDR1 SEHNR and CDR2 FQNEAQ (reference sequence). The CDR3 sequence is CASSLYSYEQYF. CDR3 in DNA: TGTGCCAGCAGCTTATACAGCTACGAGCAGTACTTC.

This clone was counted a few times. V gene TRBV29-1 combines with J gene TRBJ1-1, with D unclear. This CDR3 has 13 residues. Trimming took off 2 bases at V and 5 bases at J, with 12 bases between the two ends. In germline, CDR1 is SQVTM, CDR2 ANQGSEA. The CDR3 is CSVERGSGTEAFF. The CDR3 DNA is TGCAGCGTTGAACGTGGGTCCGGGACTGAAGCTTTCTTT.

CDR3 sequence (DNA): TGTGCCAGCAGTTACGGGCCCGATGGCTACACCTTC. Translation gives CASSYGPDGYTF. The chain has TRBV6-6 and TRBJ1-2, with D unclear. Germline V gene lookup returns CDR1 MNHNY and CDR2 SVGAGI (reference sequence). CDR3 length: 12 residues. Trimming left V 2 bases short and J 6 bases short, with 7 bases between.

The chain uses TRBV9 and TRBJ2-2; TRBD2 aligns across 7 bases. Losses at the gene ends were 2 bases for V and 6 bases for J; bases not matched to a gene: 4. Germline V gene sequence: CDR1 SGDLS, CDR2 YYNGEE. The CDR3 consists of 14 residues. The CDR3 sequence: CASSVDAGAGELFF. The CDR3 nucleotides read TGTGCCAGCAGCGTCGACGCGGGGGCCGGGGAGCTGTTTTTT.